The entry that follows covers one TCR beta chain sequence. The antigen remains unidentified. The data were obtained in a study of shared clonotypes between healthy human individuals. Study context: Per donor, three plates held CD4 naive cells, three held CD4 memory, two held CD8 naive and one held CD8 memory. Whole-study results and caveats: Generally, estimated richness proved larger in naive subsets than it did in memory subsets.

Germline V gene data show CDR1 as SEHNR and CDR2 as FQNEAQ (reference sequence). Unmatched junction bases numbered 18, after V lost 8 bases and J lost 4 bases. The CDR3 extends over 17 amino acids. Deep-level assay runs were performed. Assay: immunoSEQ multiplex PCR; the TCRdb copy retains only in-frame clones and omits some. The sample has just over 2,000,000 clones, approximately 95% seen once; the top ten hold roughly 1.1%. Naive CD8 cells comprised CD45RO-negative, CCR7-positively selected cells, excluding terminally differentiated effector memory CD45RA+ cells. This chain joins TRBV7-9 and TRBJ2-5, with TRBD2 matching 8 bases. This sequence was found in a man younger than 30 in good health. The sequenced sample was naive CD8+ T cells sorted from blood. The CDR3 nucleotides read TGTGCCAGCCACAGCTTGTACGGGAGGGCCGGGGGAGAGACCCAGTACTTC. Protein sequence: CASHSLYGRAGGETQYF.